Each of the 6 T cell receptor beta chains below was sequenced from the same sample in a study of a mutant IDH1 vaccine in newly diagnosed glioma. The sample's time point: week 5, during vaccination. Each dose delivered 300 ug of mutant IDH1 20-mer peptide subcutaneously with imiquimod. Antigen specificity for these receptors is unknown. Assay used: immunoSEQ multiplex PCR; TCRdb lists only in-frame clones, some missing. This sample has fewer than 70,000 clones, with 85% to 90% found just once. The sample here was PBMCs, taken from a glioma patient whose treatment included an IDH1 peptide vaccine. The receptors were gathered from a woman in her 40s with glioma.

This rearrangement joins TRBV19 to TRBJ1-1; D uncertain. V lost 2 bases to trimming and J lost 11 bases, with 9 bases between them. Germline assignment: CDR1 LNHDA and CDR2 SQIVND (reference sequence). The CDR3 consists of 11 residues. Here the CDR3 reads CASSIRLFAFF. The CDR3 nucleotides are TGTGCCAGTAGTATACGCCTATTTGCTTTCTTT.

V gene TRBV5-5 combines with J gene TRBJ1-1, with 9 bases aligning to TRBD1. Per germline, CDR1 SGHKS and CDR2 YYEKEE (reference sequence). Trimming at V came to 4 bases and at J to 4 bases, leaving 8 bases not matched to a gene. The CDR3 runs to 15 residues. The CDR3 loop is CASSQIQGASTEAFF. CDR3 nucleotides: TGTGCCAGCAGCCAAATACAGGGGGCGTCCACTGAAGCTTTCTTT.

This chain connects TRBV4-1 to TRBJ1-3; D remains ambiguous. The V gene's germline CDR1 is MGHRA and CDR2 YSYEKL. The length of the CDR3 is 17 residues. The V gene lost 4 bases and the J gene lost 0 bases, with 16 bases spanning the gap. The CDR3 is CASSPLRTSDSGNTIYF. The CDR3 DNA is TGCGCCAGCAGCCCCCTTCGTACCAGCGACTCTGGAAACACCATATATTTT.

The V call is TRBV6-1, the J call TRBJ1-2; no reliable D call. The V end was cut by 4 bases, the J end by 0 bases, with 6 bases between. Germline assignment: CDR1 MNHNS and CDR2 SASEGT. This CDR3 has 13 amino acids. CDR3 in amino acids: CASSGSTNYGYTF. DNA for the CDR3: TGTGCCAGCAGTGGAAGTACTAACTATGGCTACACCTTC.

This clone was counted a single time. The chain uses TRBV10-2 and TRBJ2-4, with TRBD2 as a possible D gene (6 bases). V was cut by 6 bases and J by 1 base, with 16 bases left in between. The CDR3 sequence is 16 residues long. Germline CDR1 is WSHSY and CDR2 is SAAADI. CDR3 bases: TGCGCCAGCAGGAGAGGAGGGGAAGTGGCCAAAAACATTCAGTACTTC. This gives the protein CASRRGGEVAKNIQYF.

This clone was seen a single time. The chain joins TRBV7-2 to TRBJ1-4; D is undetermined. The CDR3 is 14 residues long. CDR1 and CDR2 (germline): SGHTA, FQGNSA. V lost 0 bases and J lost 8, with 10 bases in between. The CDR3 region has the DNA TGTGCCAGCAGCTTAGCAGGGTCAAACGAAAAACTGTTTTTT. Translating it yields CASSLAGSNEKLFF.